The 30 T cell receptor beta chains below come from one sample, sequenced in a study of siplizumab effects on memory and regulatory T cells. Profiling relied on immunoSEQ multiplex PCR, and the TCRdb table lists in-frame clones only, not all of them. The sample contains about 72,000 clones, more than 80% of which appear only once. Sequenced material: CD8+ T cells sorted from blood. The receptors derive from a human donor in good health.

This chain connects TRBV19 to TRBJ2-5, with D tentatively TRBD1 (6 bases). CDR1 and CDR2 (germline): LNHDA, SQIVND (reference sequence). The CDR3 runs to 16 residues. V was shortened by 5 bases and J by 1 base, with 17 bases between the two germline ends. The CDR3 region has the DNA TGTGCCAGTAGTCCCGGGACACAACTCCTCCAAGAGACCCAGTACTTC. It translates to CASSPGTQLLQETQYF.

Written as DNA, the CDR3 is TGCGCCAGCAGCTTGATTGGACTAGTAGACGAGCAGTACTTC. Residues: CASSLIGLVDEQYF. The genes are TRBV5-1 and TRBJ2-7, with 7 bases identical to TRBD2. The CDR3 covers 14 residues. CDR1 SGHRS and CDR2 YFSETQ come from the germline V gene. The ends lost 1 base at V and 5 bases at J; junction bases unmatched: 6.

This chain joins TRBV7-6 and TRBJ1-1; no firm D call. The germline V gene encodes CDR1 SGHVS and CDR2 FNYEAQ. V was cut by 5 bases and J by 5 bases, with 24 bases left in between. The CDR3 runs 17 residues. The CDR3 coding sequence is TGTGCCAGCAGCGAATCGTATTCGGTGTTACCGAATACTGAAGCTTTCTTT. Translating it yields CASSESYSVLPNTEAFF. The variable domain in full, completed from reference TRBV7-6 and TRBJ1-1, reads GAGVSQSPRYKVTKRGQDVALRCDPISGHVSLYWYRQALGQGPEFLTYFNYEAQQDKSGLPNDRFSAERPEGSISTLTIQRTEQRDSAMYRCASSESYSVLPNTEAFFGQGTRLTVV.

The chain is built from TRBV15 and TRBJ1-1; no firm D call. Trimming cost V 0 bases and J 1 base, with 9 bases left between them. Germline V gene lookup returns CDR1 LNHNV and CDR2 YYDKDF (reference sequence). This CDR3 contains 15 residues. Here the CDR3 reads CATSRDPSANTEAFF. The CDR3 DNA reads as TGTGCCACCAGCAGAGATCCGTCAGCGAACACTGAAGCTTTCTTT.

The chain couples TRBV6-1 to TRBJ2-7; D gene unclear. The CDR3 runs to 15 residues. V was pared by 3 bases and J by 5 bases, with 17 bases between. In germline, CDR1 is MNHNS, CDR2 SASEGT. Written as DNA, the CDR3 is TGTGCCAGCAGTGACCGACCCTCAGACTTACACGAGCAGTACTTC. Amino acid sequence: CASSDRPSDLHEQYF.

The chain couples TRBV5-1 to TRBJ1-4, with D possibly matching TRBD1 (6 bases). Germline V gene lookup returns CDR1 SGHRS and CDR2 YFSETQ. This CDR3 has 15 residues. Trimming shortened V by 0 bases and J by 8 bases, and 14 bases separated the two germline ends. Here the CDR3 reads CASSLDWQGNEKLFF. CDR3 coding DNA: TGCGCCAGCAGCTTGGACTGGCAGGGGAACGAAAAACTGTTTTTT.

This chain connects TRBV5-1 to TRBJ1-2; the D is unclear. Trimming removed 3 bases from V and 8 bases from J, with 17 bases in between. This CDR3 has 14 amino acids. Germline lookup yields CDR1 SGHRS and CDR2 YFSETQ. The CDR3 DNA reads TGCGCCAGCAGCTCCCCGGGGAGCCTAGAGGGCTACACCTTC. This gives the protein CASSSPGSLEGYTF.

This chain uses TRBV6-1 with TRBJ2-1; 7 positions match TRBD2. The germline V gene encodes CDR1 MNHNS and CDR2 SASEGT. J gave up 3 bases and V 1 base, and 9 bases lay outside the gene matches. The CDR3 spans 17 residues. CDR3 loop: CASSEGAPGGDYNEQFF. The CDR3 DNA reads TGTGCCAGCAGTGAAGGCGCCCCGGGAGGTGACTACAATGAGCAGTTCTTC.

The rearrangement joins TRBV7-9 to TRBJ1-5; 9 nucleotides agree with TRBD1. From germline, CDR1 is SEHNR and CDR2 FQNEAQ (reference sequence). CDR3 length: 15 amino acids. The V segment lost 5 bases and the J segment 4 bases; nucleotides outside the gene matches: 6. CDR3 in DNA: TGTGCCAGCAGCCCCTCCGGACAGGGGAATCAGCCCCAGCATTTT. It encodes CASSPSGQGNQPQHF.

The chain has TRBV5-1 and TRBJ2-1, with 7 nucleotides matching TRBD1. V dropped 0 bases and J dropped 4; count of bases not matched to a gene: 1. CDR3 length equals 14 residues. Germline V gives CDR1 SGHRS, CDR2 YFSETQ. The CDR3, as DNA: TGCGCCAGCAGCTTGGCGGGACAGTACAATGAGCAGTTCTTC. As protein: CASSLAGQYNEQFF.

The table lists this clone with a few counts. This chain connects TRBV6-5 to TRBJ2-3; 9 bases are shared with TRBD2. V gave up 0 bases and J gave up 2 bases; unmatched junction bases: 3. CDR1 MNHEY and CDR2 SVGAGI come from the germline V gene. The CDR3 covers 16 residues. CDR3 sequence (DNA): TGTGCCAGCAGTTACTCGAAGGGACTAGCCACAGATACGCAGTATTTT. This sequence encodes CASSYSKGLATDTQYF.

A single count supports this clone. The rearrangement uses TRBV6-5 and TRBJ1-3; no definite D call. The germline V gene has CDR1 MNHEY and CDR2 SVGAGI. The length of the CDR3 is 15 residues. V was clipped by 0 bases and J by 0 bases, with 6 bases between them. The CDR3 loop is CASSYSPSSGNTIYF. The DNA of the CDR3 is TGTGCCAGCAGTTACTCCCCCTCCTCTGGAAACACCATATATTTT.

The chain has TRBV7-8 and TRBJ1-1; 7 bases fit TRBD1. Germline lookup yields CDR1 SGHVS and CDR2 FQNEAQ. The V segment lost 2 bases and the J segment 1 base; nucleotides outside the gene matches: 7. The CDR3 runs to 16 residues. The CDR3 spells CASSLYRQGGNTEAFF. CDR3 coding DNA: TGTGCCAGCAGCTTATATCGGCAGGGGGGGAACACTGAAGCTTTCTTT.

The chain carries TRBV25-1 and TRBJ2-7; 9 bases match TRBD1. The junction had 10 bases not matched to a gene; V was cut back by 10 bases and J by 6 bases. The length of the CDR3 is 13 residues. Germline assignment: CDR1 MGHDK and CDR2 SYGVNS. The chain's CDR3 is CATRGQGSSEQYF. CDR3 bases: TGTGCCACTAGGGGACAGGGATCTTCCGAGCAGTACTTC.

This clone was counted a single time. J is TRBJ1-1 and V is TRBV11-3, with D uncertain. Trimming took 1 base from V and 0 from J, leaving 9 bases between them. The CDR3 has 15 amino acids. Germline V gives CDR1 SGHNT, CDR2 YENEEA. CDR3: CASSLGAGVNTEAFF. CDR3 DNA sequence: TGTGCCAGCAGCTTAGGAGCCGGAGTGAACACTGAAGCTTTCTTT.

This clone appeared once. V usage is TRBV18 and J usage is TRBJ1-4; D is unclear. The ends were cut back, 3 bases at V and 5 bases at J, with 10 bases in the middle. The CDR3 loop spans 14 amino acids. Germline CDR1 reads KGHSH; CDR2 reads LQKENI. CDR3 nucleotides: TGTGCCAGCTCACCGCGCCACGGGAATGAAAAACTGTTTTTT. Translated: CASSPRHGNEKLFF.

The chain is built from TRBV5-1 and TRBJ2-7; 12 bases agree with TRBD2. This CDR3 contains 15 residues. Germline values: CDR1 SGHRS, CDR2 YFSETQ. V gave up 3 bases and J gave up 4 bases; unmatched junction bases: 5. In nucleotides, the CDR3 is TGCGCCAGCAGCTCCACCGGGACTAGCGGGTACGAGCAGTACTTC. Translated, it gives CASSSTGTSGYEQYF.

The V and J genes are TRBV27 and TRBJ2-7, with 10 bases fitting TRBD2. V was pared by 4 bases and J by 4 bases, with 4 bases of the junction left unmatched. The CDR3 loop spans 14 amino acids. The V gene's germline CDR1 is MNHEY and CDR2 SMNVEV (reference sequence). CDR3: CASSWLAGAYEQYF. DNA for the CDR3: TGTGCCAGCAGTTGGCTAGCGGGAGCATACGAGCAGTACTTC.

This sequence joins TRBV29-1 and TRBJ1-1; D not certain. The length of the CDR3 is 10 residues. The V end lost 2 bases, the J end lost 2 bases, and 0 bases lay between the germline ends. In germline, CDR1 is SQVTM, CDR2 ANQGSEA. This CDR3 is CSVENTEAFF. The CDR3 DNA follows: TGCAGCGTTGAAAACACTGAAGCTTTCTTT.

The genes are TRBV30 and TRBJ2-2; TRBD2 might be the D (6 bases). Germline V CDR1 and CDR2: GTSNPN, SVGIG (reference sequence). This CDR3 has 14 residues. Deletions cut 1 base from V and 5 bases from J, with 11 bases between. This chain's CDR3 is CAWSAGVGTGELFF. CDR3 in DNA: TGTGCCTGGAGTGCGGGAGTGGGGACCGGGGAGCTGTTTTTT.

The chain recombines TRBV28 with TRBJ2-5; 9 positions match TRBD1. The CDR3 loop spans 13 amino acids. Germline-derived CDR1 and CDR2 are MDHEN and SYDVKM. The ends lost 6 bases at V and 3 bases at J; junction bases unmatched: 2. CDR3 residues: CASRRTGEETQYF. The CDR3 DNA follows: TGTGCCAGCAGACGGACAGGGGAAGAGACCCAGTACTTC.

This chain uses TRBV6-1 with TRBJ2-1, with D perhaps given as TRBD1 or TRBD2 (7 bases each). V lost 1 base and J 9 bases, leaving 25 bases between the germline ends. Germline CDR1 and CDR2: MNHNS and SASEGT. This CDR3 has 18 amino acids. CDR3 coding DNA: TGTGCCAGCAGTGAAGTCAACTCGGGGGGACTACAGGGGCTTGAGCAGTTCTTC. Residues: CASSEVNSGGLQGLEQFF.

The V gene is TRBV7-6, the J gene TRBJ2-3; D gene uncertain. V was clipped by 2 bases and J by 0 bases, with 9 bases between them. The germline V gene encodes CDR1 SGHVS and CDR2 FNYEAQ. This CDR3 is built from 15 residues. The CDR3 DNA is TGTGCCAGCAGCTTAAGCAGCCGGAGCACAGATACGCAGTATTTT. Its translation is CASSLSSRSTDTQYF.

J is TRBJ1-6 and V is TRBV25-1; no firm D call. V dropped 4 bases and J dropped 8 bases, with 15 bases sitting between them. From germline, CDR1 is MGHDK and CDR2 SYGVNS. The CDR3 is 15 amino acids. For the CDR3, the DNA is TGTGCCAGCAGTGCAGAGGACGTAGCTTATTCACCCCTCCACTTT. Translation gives CASSAEDVAYSPLHF. Drawing the rest from reference TRBV25-1 and TRBJ1-6, the complete variable domain is EADIYQTPRYLVIGTGKKITLECSQTMGHDKMYWYQQDPGMELHLIHYSYGVNSTEKGDLSSESTVSRIRTEHFPLTLESARPSHTSQYLCASSAEDVAYSPLHFGNGTRLTVT.

The rearrangement links TRBV7-6 to TRBJ1-1, with unresolved D. The V gene lost 5 bases and the J gene lost 4 bases, with 17 bases spanning the gap. The CDR3 covers 15 residues. Per the germline V gene, CDR1 is SGHVS and CDR2 is FNYEAQ. In nucleotides, the CDR3 is TGTGCCAGCAGCCTGTACTTAGGGTCAAGCACTGAAGCTTTCTTT. The encoded protein is CASSLYLGSSTEAFF.

CDR3 in amino acids: CASSLSDPLGGAGQPQHF. The CDR3 DNA follows: TGTGCCAGCAGTTTATCCGACCCCCTAGGGGGCGCGGGACAGCCCCAGCATTTT. This chain connects TRBV27 to TRBJ1-5, with TRBD1 matching over 7 bases. V shed 0 bases, J shed 7 bases, and the junction held 15 bases outside the gene matches. Germline V CDR1 and CDR2: MNHEY, SMNVEV (reference sequence). The CDR3 totals 18 residues.

This clone appeared once. Other DNA sequences in this specimen translate into the identical CDR3. The V call is TRBV5-5, the J call TRBJ1-1; D remains ambiguous. The CDR3 contains 15 residues. Germline CDR1 is SGHKS and CDR2 is YYEKEE (reference sequence). V shed 0 bases and J shed 0 bases, with 9 bases lying between them. CDR3 protein: CASSLVGGLNTEAFF. Here the CDR3 DNA reads TGTGCCAGCAGCTTGGTTGGAGGGTTGAACACTGAAGCTTTCTTT.

This chain joins TRBV5-6 and TRBJ1-2, with D maybe TRBD1 (5 bases). Trimming removed 0 bases from V and 3 bases from J, with 9 bases in between. The length of the CDR3 is 14 residues. CDR1 is SGHDT and CDR2 is YYEEEE in the germline V gene. CDR3 sequence reads: CASSLGQSHYGYTF. For the CDR3, the DNA is TGTGCCAGCAGCTTGGGACAGTCCCACTATGGCTACACCTTC. Drawing the rest from reference TRBV5-6 and TRBJ1-2, the complete variable domain is DAGVTQSPTHLIKTRGQQVTLRCSPKSGHDTVSWYQQALGQGPQFIFQYYEEEERQRGNFPDRFSGHQFPNYSSELNVNALLLGDSALYLCASSLGQSHYGYTFGSGTRLTVV.

V gene TRBV10-1 combines with J gene TRBJ2-2; TRBD2 agrees at 11 bases. Losses at the gene ends were 2 bases for V and 4 bases for J; bases not matched to a gene: 9. The CDR3 is 18 residues long. The V gene's germline CDR1 is WNHNN and CDR2 SYGVQD (reference sequence). CDR3 in amino acids: CASSELSGGGDGTGELFF. The CDR3 coding sequence is TGCGCCAGCAGTGAGCTTAGCGGGGGGGGCGACGGCACCGGGGAGCTGTTTTTT.

This chain connects TRBV19 to TRBJ1-5; D unresolved. This CDR3 comprises 15 residues. Germline assignment: CDR1 LNHDA and CDR2 SQIVND (reference sequence). V lost 9 bases and J lost 4, with 19 bases in between. The CDR3 is CASGPRAELNQPQHF. In DNA, the CDR3 is TGTGCCAGCGGGCCCCGAGCCGAACTTAATCAGCCCCAGCATTTT.